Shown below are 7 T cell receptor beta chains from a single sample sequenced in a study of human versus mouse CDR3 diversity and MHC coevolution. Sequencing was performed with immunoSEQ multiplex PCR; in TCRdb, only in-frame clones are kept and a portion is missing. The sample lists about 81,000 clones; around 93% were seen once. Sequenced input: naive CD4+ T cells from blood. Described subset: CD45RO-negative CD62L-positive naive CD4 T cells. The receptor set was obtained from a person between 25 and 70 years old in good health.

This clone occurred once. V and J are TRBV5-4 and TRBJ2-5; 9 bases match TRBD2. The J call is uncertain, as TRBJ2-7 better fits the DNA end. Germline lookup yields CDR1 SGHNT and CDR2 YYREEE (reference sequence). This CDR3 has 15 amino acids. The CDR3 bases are TGTGCCAGCAGCGGATTAGCGGGGGAAGGATCCGAGCAGTACTTC. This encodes CASSGLAGEGSEQYF.

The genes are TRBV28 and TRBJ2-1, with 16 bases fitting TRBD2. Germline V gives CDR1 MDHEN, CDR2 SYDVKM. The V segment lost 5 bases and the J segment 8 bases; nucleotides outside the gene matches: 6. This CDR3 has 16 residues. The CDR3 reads CASSPTGLAGGHEQFF. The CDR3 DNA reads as TGTGCCAGCAGTCCTACGGGACTAGCGGGGGGGCATGAGCAGTTCTTC.

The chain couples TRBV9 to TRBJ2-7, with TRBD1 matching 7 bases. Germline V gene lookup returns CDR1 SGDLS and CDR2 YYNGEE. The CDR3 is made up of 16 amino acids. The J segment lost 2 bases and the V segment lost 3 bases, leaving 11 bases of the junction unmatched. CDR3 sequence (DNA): TGTGCCAGCAGCGCCTCCGGGACAGCTTTAGCCTACGAGCAGTACTTC. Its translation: CASSASGTALAYEQYF.

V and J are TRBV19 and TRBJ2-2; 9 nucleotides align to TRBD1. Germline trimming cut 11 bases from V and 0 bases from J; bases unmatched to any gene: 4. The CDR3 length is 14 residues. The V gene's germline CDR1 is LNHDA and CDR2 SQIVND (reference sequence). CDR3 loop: CAGRQGANTGELFF. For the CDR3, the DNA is TGTGCCGGCCGACAGGGGGCGAACACCGGGGAGCTGTTTTTT.

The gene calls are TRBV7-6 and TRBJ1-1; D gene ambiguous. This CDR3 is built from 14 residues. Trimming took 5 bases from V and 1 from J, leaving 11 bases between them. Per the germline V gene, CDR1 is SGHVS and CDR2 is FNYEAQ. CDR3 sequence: CASSPNTANTEAFF. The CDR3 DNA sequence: TGTGCCAGCAGCCCCAATACAGCGAACACTGAAGCTTTCTTT. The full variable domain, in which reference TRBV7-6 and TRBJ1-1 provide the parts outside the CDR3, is GAGVSQSPRYKVTKRGQDVALRCDPISGHVSLYWYRQALGQGPEFLTYFNYEAQQDKSGLPNDRFSAERPEGSISTLTIQRTEQRDSAMYRCASSPNTANTEAFFGQGTRLTVV.

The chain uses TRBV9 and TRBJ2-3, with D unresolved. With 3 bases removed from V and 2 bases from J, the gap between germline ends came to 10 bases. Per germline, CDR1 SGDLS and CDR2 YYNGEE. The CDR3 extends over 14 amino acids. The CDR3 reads CASSARGTTDTQYF. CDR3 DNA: TGTGCCAGCAGCGCCCGAGGCACCACAGATACGCAGTATTTT.

CDR3 in amino acids: CASSVVGGMRETQYF. The DNA of the CDR3 is TGTGCCAGCAGCGTAGTGGGGGGGATGCGGGAGACCCAGTACTTC. The chain links TRBV9 to TRBJ2-5, with 7 bases aligning to TRBD2. V gave up 0 bases and J gave up 5 bases; unmatched junction bases: 7. CDR1 is SGDLS and CDR2 is YYNGEE in the germline V gene. The CDR3 covers 15 residues.